These 24 T cell receptor beta chains originate from one sample sequenced in a study of identical twins. TCRdb ran MiXCR on the 5' RACE reads and lists one entry per CDR3 protein. The sample contains hundreds of thousands of distinct CDR3 sequences, less than 25% of which appear only once. Another study also made use of these data, one on T cells expressing NK-cell markers.

The sample comprised CD4+ T cells sorted from blood. Receptors originate from a young woman in good health.

The gene calls are TRBV6-1 and TRBJ2-7, with D uncertain. Trimming pared 5 bases from V and 1 base from J, leaving 9 bases between. Per the germline V gene, CDR1 is MNHNS and CDR2 is SASEGT. This CDR3 is 13 amino acids long. CDR3 in DNA: TGTGCCAGCAGTCGCGGACCATCCTACGAGCAGTACTTC. Residues: CASSRGPSYEQYF.

This clonotype was counted only a few times. The chain joins TRBV20-1 to TRBJ1-2; 8 bases fit TRBD1. The CDR3 consists of 13 residues. V lost 5 bases and J lost 8; bases outside the gene matches: 10. Looked up from germline, CDR1 is DFQATT and CDR2 is SNEGSKA (reference sequence). The CDR3 spells CSAGKTGAGGYTF. CDR3 coding DNA: TGCAGTGCTGGAAAGACAGGGGCCGGGGGCTACACCTTC.

This clonotype was counted only a few times. V and J are TRBV7-9 and TRBJ1-4; no definite D call. Germline V CDR1 and CDR2: SEHNR, FQNEAQ (reference sequence). The V end was cut by 5 bases, the J end by 4 bases, with 8 bases between. The CDR3 spans 13 residues. The CDR3 DNA reads as TGTGCCAGCAGCCCGTTTGGTAATGAAAAACTGTTTTTT. As protein: CASSPFGNEKLFF.

The V call is TRBV6-2 or TRBV6-3, the J call TRBJ2-1; 8 bases are a match to TRBD1. The CDR3 totals 14 residues. Per germline, CDR1 MNHEY and CDR2 SVGEGT. Trimming removed 6 bases from V and 5 bases from J; junction bases left unmatched: 6. CDR3 DNA: TGTGCCAGCAGACCTCCAGGGGGCAACAATGAGCAGTTCTTC. It specifies CASRPPGGNNEQFF.

As DNA, the CDR3 is TGCAGTGCTAGAGGGCCGACGATTGAGCAGTTCTTC. Encoded protein: CSARGPTIEQFF. The gene calls are TRBV20-1 and TRBJ2-1; D is unresolved. The V gene's germline CDR1 is DFQATT and CDR2 SNEGSKA (reference sequence). The CDR3 has 12 residues. V lost 1 base and J 9 bases, leaving 10 bases between the germline ends.

This clonotype came up once. This chain joins TRBV19 and TRBJ1-5, with 9 positions matching TRBD1. CDR1 is LNHDA, CDR2 SQIVND, per germline (reference sequence). CDR3 length equals 14 residues. The ends lost 6 bases at V and 4 bases at J; junction bases unmatched: 4. CDR3 region: CASRDRGRNQPQHF. CDR3 nucleotides: TGTGCCAGTAGGGACAGGGGAAGGAATCAGCCCCAGCATTTT.

This clonotype was seen repeatedly, ten times or more. V is TRBV14 and J is TRBJ2-1, with 7 bases aligning to TRBD2. With 0 bases clipped from V and 9 bases from J, the junction kept 5 bases outside the gene matches. This CDR3 is 14 amino acids long. Germline V gene sequence: CDR1 SGHDN, CDR2 FVKESK. The CDR3 DNA sequence: TGTGCCAGCAGCCAAGATCACGGCGGGGGTGAGCAGTTCTTC. The encoded protein is CASSQDHGGGEQFF.

The J gene is TRBJ2-1, the V gene TRBV5-1, with unresolved D. Germline CDR1 SGHRS, CDR2 YFSETQ. The CDR3 covers 16 residues. V lost 6 bases to trimming and J lost 0 bases, with 16 bases between them. CDR3 bases: TGCGCCAGCATTAGGGCTCCTCAAAGCTCCTACAATGAGCAGTTCTTC. As protein: CASIRAPQSSYNEQFF.

This clonotype was picked up a small number of times. V gene TRBV20-1 combines with J gene TRBJ2-7, with 9 bases aligning to TRBD2. Germline V gene sequence: CDR1 DFQATT, CDR2 SNEGSKA (reference sequence). The CDR3 covers 15 residues. With V trimmed by 5 bases and J by 1 base, 9 bases remained unmatched. CDR3 DNA sequence: TGCAGTGCTGGCCGGGGAAGCGGGAGGTCCTACGAGCAGTACTTC. Residues: CSAGRGSGRSYEQYF.

This rearrangement joins TRBV5-1 to TRBJ1-1; D ambiguous. Trimming stripped 2 bases from V and 0 bases from J, with 11 bases between. The CDR3 length is 15 residues. CDR1 is SGHRS and CDR2 is YFSETQ in the germline V gene. The CDR3: CASSFWGTVNTEAFF. CDR3 bases: TGCGCCAGCAGCTTTTGGGGAACGGTGAACACTGAAGCTTTCTTT.

This clonotype was found many times. This sequence joins TRBV20-1 and TRBJ1-2; a possible D gene is TRBD1 (6 bases). Per the germline V gene, CDR1 is DFQATT and CDR2 is SNEGSKA (reference sequence). The CDR3 covers 14 residues. Trimming took off 3 bases at V and 4 bases at J, with 15 bases between the two ends. The CDR3 reads CSARDSNKGYGYTF. CDR3 coding DNA: TGCAGTGCTAGGGACAGTAATAAAGGCTATGGCTACACCTTC.

This chain joins TRBV3-1 and TRBJ2-7; TRBD1 matches at 7 bases. After removal of 4 bases from V and 0 bases from J, the junction contained 9 bases not matched to a gene. This CDR3 spans 16 amino acids. CDR1 is LGHDT, CDR2 YNNKEL, per germline (reference sequence). The CDR3 spells CASSLNTGAGSYEQYF. In DNA, the CDR3 is TGTGCCAGCAGCCTAAATACAGGGGCCGGCTCCTACGAGCAGTACTTC.

This clonotype was seen only a few times. The rearrangement links TRBV5-6 to TRBJ2-3; no clear D. The length of the CDR3 is 13 residues. CDR1 is SGHDT, CDR2 YYEEEE, per germline. The V gene lost 0 bases and the J gene lost 5 bases, with 7 bases spanning the gap. The CDR3: CASSLVDGDTQYF. In nucleotides, the CDR3 is TGTGCCAGCAGCTTGGTGGACGGAGATACGCAGTATTTT.

This clonotype was seen a few times. The CDR3 is CASSNPAAFYEQYF. Here the CDR3 DNA reads TGTGCCAGCAGTAACCCAGCCGCGTTCTACGAGCAGTACTTC. J is TRBJ2-7 and V is TRBV6-2 or TRBV6-3; the D is unclear. The ends were cut back, 5 bases at V and 3 bases at J, with 14 bases in the middle. The CDR3 loop spans 14 amino acids. Germline values: CDR1 MNHEY, CDR2 SVGEGT.

The J gene is TRBJ2-7, the V gene TRBV27; no definite D call. This CDR3 has 14 amino acids. Germline CDR1 MNHEY, CDR2 SMNVEV (reference sequence). V lost 6 bases and J 3 bases, leaving 15 bases between the germline ends. CDR3 in amino acids: CASSRPGLIYEQYF. Written as DNA, the CDR3 is TGTGCCAGCAGCCGACCGGGCCTCATCTACGAGCAGTACTTC.

The V gene is TRBV11-2, the J gene TRBJ2-6, with unresolved D. The germline V gene encodes CDR1 SGHAT and CDR2 FQNNGV. The CDR3 is 19 amino acids. V was shortened by 2 bases and J by 0 bases, with 17 bases between the two germline ends. This CDR3 is CASSLSSQLFFSGANVLTF. CDR3 coding DNA: TGTGCCAGCAGCTTAAGTAGCCAACTATTTTTCTCTGGGGCCAACGTCCTGACTTTC.

The gene calls are TRBV7-9 and TRBJ1-2, with 9 bases identical to TRBD1. The junction had 7 bases not matched to a gene; V was cut back by 5 bases and J by 6 bases. The CDR3 runs 14 residues. Germline V gene lookup returns CDR1 SEHNR and CDR2 FQNEAQ (reference sequence). CDR3 amino acids: CASSPGQGYDGYTF. CDR3 in DNA: TGTGCCAGCAGCCCGGGACAGGGATATGATGGCTACACCTTC.

J is TRBJ2-1 and V is TRBV5-4; D is unresolved. Per the germline V gene, CDR1 is SGHNT and CDR2 is YYREEE (reference sequence). CDR3 length equals 14 residues. V shed 1 base and J shed 7 bases, with 12 bases lying between them. The CDR3, as DNA: TGTGCCAGCAGCTTGTCCGCGCTGGAGAATGAGCAGTTCTTC. This encodes CASSLSALENEQFF.

This clonotype was seen more than once but under ten times. The chain has TRBV20-1 and TRBJ2-1; 8 nucleotides agree with TRBD2. Germline trimming cut 5 bases from V and 8 bases from J; bases unmatched to any gene: 8. Germline V gives CDR1 DFQATT, CDR2 SNEGSKA (reference sequence). The CDR3 has 13 amino acids. CDR3 DNA: TGCAGTGCTCCACGCGGGGGGCTGCATGAGCAGTTCTTC. Amino acids: CSAPRGGLHEQFF.

This clonotype turned up a few times. This chain links TRBV7-2 with TRBJ1-2; D not certain. With 0 bases removed from V and 0 bases from J, the gap between germline ends came to 5 bases. The CDR3 is made up of 14 amino acids. CDR1 is SGHTA and CDR2 is FQGNSA in the germline V gene. The CDR3 region is CASSLAATNYGYTF. CDR3 nucleotide sequence: TGTGCCAGCAGCTTAGCGGCAACTAACTATGGCTACACCTTC.

In its sample, this clonotype was seen a few times. This chain joins TRBV12-3 or TRBV12-4 and TRBJ2-1; 10 bases match TRBD2. This CDR3 has 17 residues. The V gene end was trimmed by 3 bases and the J gene end by 6 bases; junction bases not matched to a gene: 11. CDR3 amino acids: CASSLLLPGLASNEQFF. In nucleotides, the CDR3 is TGTGCCAGCAGTTTGCTACTTCCGGGACTAGCGTCCAATGAGCAGTTCTTC.

The V gene is TRBV6-5, the J gene TRBJ2-7; TRBD1 agrees at 10 bases. The germline V gene has CDR1 MNHEY and CDR2 SVGAGI. This CDR3 contains 14 residues. Unmatched junction bases numbered 6, after V lost 1 base and J lost 9 bases. The CDR3 region is CASSYWGQGSGQYF. DNA for the CDR3: TGTGCCAGCAGTTACTGGGGACAGGGGTCTGGGCAGTACTTC.

This clonotype has only a few counts. The chain recombines TRBV24-1 with TRBJ2-1; TRBD1 might be the D (6 bases). V lost 3 bases, J lost 3 bases, and 17 bases lay in between. There are 17 residues in the CDR3. Germline V lookup: CDR1 KGHDR, CDR2 SFDVKD. DNA of the CDR3: TGTGCCACCAGTGATCCCGCTGACAGGCTTAACTACAATGAGCAGTTCTTC. Its translation is CATSDPADRLNYNEQFF.

The chain is built from TRBV5-1 and TRBJ1-6, with D hard to call. V lost 0 bases, J lost 8 bases, and 9 bases lay in between. The CDR3 runs to 14 residues. Germline-derived CDR1 and CDR2 are SGHRS and YFSETQ. For the CDR3, the DNA is TGCGCCAGCAGCTTGGACGGACCCGATTCACCCCTCCACTTT. This codes for CASSLDGPDSPLHF.